This TCR beta chain was sequenced for a study of CD8 T cells in ankylosing spondylitis. Quantitative 5'-RACE with molecular barcodes produced the TCR beta libraries. Each CDR3 protein is one row after TCRdb ran MiXCR on the 5' RACE reads. The data hold about 260,000 distinct CDR3 sequences, with 24% observed a single time. V lost 5 bases, J lost 2 bases, and 11 bases lay in between. The CDR3 has 13 amino acids. Germline V gene sequence: CDR1 SQVTM, CDR2 ANQGSEA. This clonotype was obtained from a male donor with ankylosing spondylitis or in good health (not recorded which). Sequences were obtained from blood, either unsorted or a sorted T cell fraction (not recorded which). The V and J genes are TRBV29-1 and TRBJ2-3, with D maybe TRBD1 (6 bases). CDR3 protein: CSVRTGLTDTQYF. The CDR3 DNA follows: TGCAGCGTTAGAACAGGGCTCACAGATACGCAGTATTTT.